This T cell receptor (beta chain) was obtained from a study of molecular identifiers for immune sequencing clone quantification. CDR1 is MNHEY and CDR2 is SVGEGT in the germline V gene. This CDR3 has 17 amino acids. Trimming took 5 bases from V and 0 from J, leaving 17 bases between them. TCRdb redid the calling of the PCR reads with MiXCR, one entry per CDR3 protein. The sample yields about 510,000 distinct CDR3 sequences, 20% to 25% seen once. Sequencing was done on a sample of naive CD8+ T cells from blood, with Jurkat cell RNA spiked in. Regarding subset: FACS-sorted CD8+CD4-CCR7+CD45RA+ naive T cells. This chain links TRBV6-2 or TRBV6-3 with TRBJ2-1, with D possibly being TRBD2 (5 bases). This TCR came from a human donor in good health. Some libraries in this study had Jurkat cell RNA spiked in. The CDR3 nucleotides read TGTGCCAGCAGTGACGGTTCAGCGGTAAGCTCCTACAATGAGCAGTTCTTC. This sequence encodes CASSDGSAVSSYNEQFF.